This is a list of T cell receptor beta chains from one sample in a study of OX40 agonist ivuxolimab in advanced cancers. Some clones are missing from TCRdb's copy, which holds only in-frame ones; the method was immunoSEQ multiplex PCR. The sample holds approximately 58,000 clones; around 83% are singletons and the top ten take 3%. The specimen comprised CD4+ or CD8+ T cells sorted from blood, sampled in a trial of the OX40 agonist ivuxolimab. The source is an adult with an advanced solid tumor such as melanoma, head and neck, liver or kidney cancer. CDR3s include the opening cysteine and the closing phenylalanine or tryptophan. The order of the fields is CDR3 protein, CDR3 DNA, D gene, V gene, clone size, J gene. The D gene is left open where the match is weak. A clone size is listed for some rows: how often the clone was seen (once, few, many), or a class if it is expanded.

CDR3: CASSSSGPGTGELFF
DNA: TGTGCCAGCAGCTCTAGCGGGCCCGGGACCGGGGAGCTGTTTTTT
D: TRBD2
V: TRBV9
size: few
J: TRBJ2-2

CDR3: CASSQVGSTNEKLFF
DNA: TGCGCCAGCAGCCAAGTTGGCTCAACTAATGAAAAACTGTTTTTT
D: NA
V: TRBV4-1
size: NA
J: TRBJ1-4

CDR3: CASGDLTDTQYF
DNA: TGTGCCAGCGGGGACTTAACAGATACGCAGTATTTT
D: NA
V: TRBV7-9
size: NA
J: TRBJ2-3

CDR3: CASSIDRFAGYTF
DNA: TGTGCCAGTAGTATAGATCGCTTCGCGGGCTACACCTTC
D: NA
V: TRBV19
size: NA
J: TRBJ1-2

CDR3: CASSLDRGAYNEQFF
DNA: TGTGCCAGCAGCTTAGACAGGGGCGCGTACAATGAGCAGTTCTTC
D: TRBD1
V: TRBV7-2
size: NA
J: TRBJ2-1

CDR3: CASSVGVLYGYTF
DNA: TGTGCCAGCAGCGTAGGGGTCCTCTATGGCTACACCTTC
D: NA
V: TRBV9
size: NA
J: TRBJ1-2

CDR3: CASSPTGPEKLFF
DNA: TGTGCCAGCAGCCCTACAGGGCCTGAAAAACTGTTTTTT
D: NA
V: TRBV11-2
size: NA
J: TRBJ1-4

CDR3: CASSSGRNSYEQYF
DNA: TGTGCCAGCAGTTCCGGACGTAACTCCTACGAGCAGTACTTC
D: NA
V: TRBV27
size: NA
J: TRBJ2-7

CDR3: CASSLLGGADTQYF
DNA: TGTGCCAGCAGCCTTTTGGGGGGGGCAGATACGCAGTATTTT
D: TRBD2
V: TRBV7-8
size: NA
J: TRBJ2-3

CDR3: CASSPDSGAPNEQFF
DNA: TGTGCCAGCAGTCCTGATAGCGGGGCGCCGAATGAGCAGTTCTTC
D: TRBD2
V: TRBV7-8
size: NA
J: TRBJ2-1

CDR3: CASSLRPAASTDTQYF
DNA: TGTGCCAGCAGCCTCCGTCCAGCAGCTAGCACAGATACGCAGTATTTT
D: NA
V: TRBV7-8
size: NA
J: TRBJ2-3

CDR3: CASRLDRQGLSPLHF
DNA: TGTGCCAGCAGATTAGACCGACAGGGATTATCACCCCTCCACTTT
D: TRBD1
V: TRBV13
size: NA
J: TRBJ1-6

CDR3: CASRGETGGAPNYGYTF
DNA: TGTGCCAGCAGGGGAGAGACAGGGGGGGCACCTAACTATGGCTACACCTTC
D: TRBD1
V: TRBV28
size: NA
J: TRBJ1-2

CDR3: CASSLSYAGELFF
DNA: TGTGCTAGCAGCTTAAGTTACGCCGGGGAGCTGTTTTTT
D: NA
V: TRBV7-7
size: NA
J: TRBJ2-2

CDR3: CASSPPEDRAAQHF
DNA: TGTGCCAGCTCACCACCTGAGGACAGGGCGGCCCAGCATTTT
D: TRBD1
V: TRBV18
size: NA
J: TRBJ1-5

CDR3: CASTFGQGWAGELFF
DNA: TGTGCCAGTACCTTCGGACAGGGCTGGGCCGGGGAGCTGTTTTTT
D: TRBD1
V: TRBV19
size: NA
J: TRBJ2-2

CDR3: CASSYLSGELFF
DNA: TGTGCCAGCAGTTACTTGTCCGGGGAGCTGTTTTTT
D: NA
V: TRBV6-5
size: NA
J: TRBJ2-2

CDR3: CASSEMRETQYF
DNA: TGTGCCAGCAGTGAGATGCGGGAGACCCAGTACTTC
D: NA
V: TRBV2
size: NA
J: TRBJ2-5

CDR3: CASSYSGEKLFF
DNA: TGTGCCAGCAGTTACTCAGGGGAAAAACTGTTTTTT
D: NA
V: TRBV6-6
size: NA
J: TRBJ1-4

CDR3: CASSIPTQQETQYF
DNA: TGTGCCAGCAGCATACCGACCCAGCAAGAGACCCAGTACTTC
D: NA
V: TRBV5-4
size: NA
J: TRBJ2-5

CDR3: CASSELVSSYNEQFF
DNA: TGTGCCAGCAGTGAGCTGGTGAGCTCCTACAATGAGCAGTTCTTC
D: NA
V: TRBV2
size: once
J: TRBJ2-1

CDR3: CAISESRHGPHEQYF
DNA: TGTGCCATCAGTGAGTCGAGGCACGGCCCCCACGAGCAGTACTTC
D: NA
V: TRBV10-3
size: NA
J: TRBJ2-7

CDR3: CASSGQSNQPQHF
DNA: TGTGCCAGCAGTGGACAGAGCAATCAGCCCCAGCATTTT
D: NA
V: TRBV2
size: NA
J: TRBJ1-5

CDR3: CASSPQPTQGTGELFF
DNA: TGTGCCAGTAGTCCACAACCGACGCAGGGCACCGGGGAGCTGTTTTTT
D: NA
V: TRBV19
size: NA
J: TRBJ2-2

CDR3: CASRRPNTGELFF
DNA: TGTGCCAGCCGGCGTCCTAACACCGGGGAGCTGTTTTTT
D: NA
V: TRBV6-5
size: NA
J: TRBJ2-2

CDR3: CASSLDAGGRNEQYF
DNA: TGTGCCAGCAGCTTAGATGCGGGAGGGCGGAACGAGCAGTACTTC
D: TRBD2
V: TRBV7-9
size: once
J: TRBJ2-7

CDR3: CASSVTGVKETQYF
DNA: TGTGCCAGCAGCGTGACAGGGGTGAAAGAGACCCAGTACTTC
D: TRBD1
V: TRBV9
size: NA
J: TRBJ2-5

CDR3: CAISEQGGQPQHF
DNA: TGTGCCATCAGTGAACAAGGAGGGCAGCCCCAGCATTTT
D: NA
V: TRBV10-3
size: few
J: TRBJ1-5

CDR3: CASAGRDRQYNEQFF
DNA: TGTGCCAGCGCCGGGAGGGACAGGCAATACAATGAGCAGTTCTTC
D: NA
V: TRBV25-1
size: NA
J: TRBJ2-1

CDR3: CASRAGTGGTGELFF
DNA: TGCGCCAGCAGGGCCGGGACAGGCGGGACCGGGGAGCTGTTTTTT
D: TRBD1
V: TRBV10-1
size: NA
J: TRBJ2-2

CDR3: CATRGSGPLNYGYTF
DNA: TGTGCCACCAGGGGATCGGGACCCCTTAACTATGGCTACACCTTC
D: NA
V: TRBV15
size: NA
J: TRBJ1-2

CDR3: CASSLLEAGLANYGYTF
DNA: TGTGCCAGCAGCTTACTGGAAGCAGGACTAGCTAACTATGGCTACACCTTC
D: NA
V: TRBV11-2
size: NA
J: TRBJ1-2

CDR3: CASSLRQPQHF
DNA: TGTGCCAGCAGTTTGCGTCAGCCCCAGCATTTT
D: NA
V: TRBV28
size: NA
J: TRBJ1-5

CDR3: CASSPRATGLLGTEAFF
DNA: TGTGCCAGCAGCCCAAGGGCCACAGGGCTACTTGGCACTGAAGCTTTCTTT
D: NA
V: TRBV4-2
size: few
J: TRBJ1-1

CDR3: CAIRDLAGGAETQYF
DNA: TGTGCCATCAGGGATTTAGCGGGCGGAGCGGAGACCCAGTACTTC
D: TRBD2
V: TRBV10-3
size: NA
J: TRBJ2-5

CDR3: CASSFRTGRETQYF
DNA: TGTGCCAGCAGTTTCCGGACAGGGCGGGAGACCCAGTACTTC
D: TRBD1
V: TRBV28
size: NA
J: TRBJ2-5

CDR3: CASSLVLAGADTQYF
DNA: TGTGCCAGCAGCTTGGTCCTAGCGGGAGCAGATACGCAGTATTTT
D: TRBD2
V: TRBV5-6
size: once
J: TRBJ2-3

CDR3: CAISALRPGDEQYF
DNA: TGTGCCATCAGTGCCCTCCGCCCAGGCGACGAGCAGTACTTC
D: NA
V: TRBV10-3
size: NA
J: TRBJ2-7

CDR3: CASSSRASGRDYEQYF
DNA: TGTGCCAGCAGCTCCCGGGCTAGCGGGAGGGATTACGAGCAGTACTTC
D: TRBD2
V: TRBV5-4
size: NA
J: TRBJ2-7

CDR3: CASSGTTQQFF
DNA: TGTGCCAGCAGCGGGACAACTCAGCAGTTCTTC
D: NA
V: TRBV2
size: NA
J: TRBJ2-1

CDR3: CASSPGQGSTIYF
DNA: TGTGCCAGCAGCCCGGGACAGGGTAGCACCATATATTTT
D: TRBD1
V: TRBV7-8
size: NA
J: TRBJ1-3

CDR3: CASSIGQLKYTGELFF
DNA: TGTGCCAGCAGCATAGGACAGCTAAAGTACACCGGGGAGCTGTTTTTT
D: NA
V: TRBV5-4
size: NA
J: TRBJ2-2

CDR3: CASSLDRGHEQFF
DNA: TGTGCCAGCAGTCTGGACAGGGGTCATGAGCAGTTCTTC
D: TRBD1
V: TRBV6-5
size: NA
J: TRBJ2-1

CDR3: CASSLELSSSYNEQFF
DNA: TGTGCCAGCAGCTTAGAGCTCAGTAGCTCCTACAATGAGCAGTTCTTC
D: NA
V: TRBV11-1
size: NA
J: TRBJ2-1

CDR3: CASSFLGRGSYEQYF
DNA: TGTGCCAGCAGCTTTCTAGGACGGGGATCCTACGAGCAGTACTTC
D: NA
V: TRBV7-8
size: once
J: TRBJ2-7